These 20 T cell receptor beta chains were sequenced from one sample in a study of blood T cell repertoires in COVID-19. Clones were sequenced by immunoSEQ multiplex PCR, and TCRdb holds only the in-frame ones, with some missing. The sample has some 120,000 clones, 79% seen once. What was sequenced was peripheral blood. All receptors come from a man aged 35-49 years with active or convalescent COVID-19.

Only one count was recorded for this clone. The chain is built from TRBV11-2 and TRBJ1-6; TRBD1 might be the D (5 bases). CDR3 length: 14 amino acids. Trimming left V 4 bases short and J 9 bases short, with 13 bases between. Germline CDR1 and CDR2: SGHAT and FQNNGV. The CDR3 DNA sequence: TGTGCCAGCAGCTCGTCTGGGGCTACTTCACCCCTCCACTTT. It specifies CASSSSGATSPLHF. The complete variable domain, with remaining parts taken from reference TRBV11-2 and TRBJ1-6, reads EAGVAQSPRYKIIEKRQSVAFWCNPISGHATLYWYQQILGQGPKLLIQFQNNGVVDDSQLPKDRFSAERLKGVDSTLKIQPAKLEDSAVYLCASSSSGATSPLHFGNGTRLTVT.

The rearrangement links TRBV28 to TRBJ1-5, with no clear D. Germline CDR1 reads MDHEN; CDR2 reads SYDVKM. Trimming took off 1 base at V and 5 bases at J, with 9 bases between the two ends. This CDR3 spans 14 amino acids. The CDR3 reads CASSLLGSDQPQHF. CDR3 DNA sequence: TGTGCCAGCAGTTTATTAGGCAGCGATCAGCCCCAGCATTTT.

The count of this clone is one. CDR3 in DNA: TGTGCCAGCAGCTCCGGACACTACACAGATACGCAGTATTTT. Translated, it gives CASSSGHYTDTQYF. This chain joins TRBV9 and TRBJ2-3; a possible D gene is TRBD1 (5 bases). The CDR3 is made up of 14 amino acids. Deletions cut 4 bases from V and 2 bases from J, with 11 bases between. Germline CDR1 SGDLS, CDR2 YYNGEE.

This chain uses TRBV6-5 with TRBJ2-3; 7 bases align to TRBD1. Germline CDR1 reads MNHEY; CDR2 reads SVGAGI. The CDR3 has 15 amino acids. The V gene end was trimmed by 5 bases and the J gene end by 2 bases; junction bases not matched to a gene: 7. CDR3 DNA: TGTGCCAGCAGTACTACAGGGGTCCTCACAGATACGCAGTATTTT. It codes for CASSTTGVLTDTQYF.

This clone was observed a handful of times. The chain combines TRBV7-9 with TRBJ1-2; D ambiguous. Trimming left V 6 bases short and J 1 base short, with 9 bases between. The CDR3 is 13 residues long. CDR1 and CDR2 (germline): SEHNR, FQNEAQ (reference sequence). The CDR3 loop reads CASRGRDNYGYTF. The DNA for the CDR3 is TGTGCCAGCAGGGGCCGCGATAACTATGGCTACACCTTC.

This sequence joins TRBV6-5 and TRBJ2-1; 9 nucleotides line up with TRBD2. The trim removed 7 bases at V and 6 bases at J, leaving 10 bases unmatched. Germline loops: CDR1 MNHEY, CDR2 SVGAGI. The CDR3 sequence is 15 residues long. The CDR3 bases are TGTGCCAGCACCTCTGAGACTAGCGGACCCAATGAGCAGTTCTTC. Its translation: CASTSETSGPNEQFF.

This chain connects TRBV6-2 or TRBV6-3 to TRBJ1-5; D call uncertain. Germline CDR1 is MNHEY and CDR2 is SVGEGT. Trimming pared 0 bases from V and 2 bases from J, leaving 14 bases between. The CDR3 has 17 residues. As DNA, the CDR3 is TGTGCCAGCAGTTACTCGTTGGCCCCCTTCGGCAATCAGCCCCAGCATTTT. Protein: CASSYSLAPFGNQPQHF.

This clone occurred once. The V call is TRBV14, the J call TRBJ1-1; no clear D. The CDR3 runs to 13 residues. Deletions cut 0 bases from V and 8 bases from J, with 10 bases between. Per the germline V gene, CDR1 is SGHDN and CDR2 is FVKESK. CDR3 nucleotides: TGTGCCAGCAGCCAAGATAACGGAGGGGAAGCTTTCTTT. It codes for CASSQDNGGEAFF. Drawing the rest from reference TRBV14 and TRBJ1-1, the complete variable domain is EAGVTQFPSHSVIEKGQTVTLRCDPISGHDNLYWYRRVMGKEIKFLLHFVKESKQDESGMPNNRFLAERTGGTYSTLKVQPAELEDSGVYFCASSQDNGGEAFFGQGTRLTVV.

The genes are TRBV7-6 and TRBJ2-3, with TRBD2 matching over 8 bases. This CDR3 has 16 residues. The J segment lost 4 bases and the V segment lost 3 bases, leaving 9 bases of the junction unmatched. Germline V lookup: CDR1 SGHVS, CDR2 FNYEAQ. The CDR3 here is CASSFSWAGGPDTQYF. CDR3 in DNA: TGTGCCAGCAGCTTCAGCTGGGCGGGGGGCCCAGATACGCAGTATTTT.

The DNA of the CDR3 is TGTGCCTTACCGGGACAGGGTAATTCTGGAAACACCATATATTTT. This gives the protein CALPGQGNSGNTIYF. The V and J genes are TRBV30 and TRBJ1-3; 9 bases map to TRBD1. Germline trimming cut 7 bases from V and 1 base from J; bases unmatched to any gene: 8. Germline V gene sequence: CDR1 GTSNPN, CDR2 SVGIG (reference sequence). The CDR3 totals 15 residues.

The V gene is TRBV30, the J gene TRBJ1-1; perhaps TRBD1 as D (5 bases). Between the trimmed V and J ends, which lost 3 bases and 5 bases, there was a span of 10 bases. Germline assignment: CDR1 GTSNPN and CDR2 SVGIG (reference sequence). The CDR3 length is 12 residues. The CDR3 protein is CAWRQGWTEAFF. DNA for the CDR3: TGTGCCTGGAGGCAGGGTTGGACTGAAGCTTTCTTT.

The rearrangement joins TRBV7-3 to TRBJ2-2, with D maybe TRBD2 (5 bases). The CDR3 contains 15 residues. V was trimmed by 5 bases and J by 2 bases, leaving 12 bases between them. Germline CDR1 SGHTA, CDR2 FQGTGA. The CDR3 DNA reads as TGTGCCAGCAGCGCTGGACTTATCAACACCGGGGAGCTGTTTTTT. This codes for CASSAGLINTGELFF.

This sequence joins TRBV30 and TRBJ2-6; 8 nucleotides line up with TRBD1. The germline V gene encodes CDR1 GTSNPN and CDR2 SVGIG (reference sequence). The CDR3 covers 18 residues. Trimming cost V 6 bases and J 0 bases; bases outside gene matches: 13. CDR3 DNA: TGTGCCTGCTCCCACCGGGACAGGCTGATCTCTGGGGCCAACGTCCTGACTTTC. This gives the protein CACSHRDRLISGANVLTF.

V gene TRBV19 combines with J gene TRBJ1-1; possibly TRBD1 for D (5 bases). V lost 5 bases and J 6 bases, leaving 13 bases between the germline ends. The germline gives CDR1 LNHDA, CDR2 SQIVND (reference sequence). This CDR3 comprises 13 residues. The DNA of the CDR3 is TGTGCCAGTAGTCAAGGGGTGGGGCCTGAAGCTTTCTTT. Its translation is CASSQGVGPEAFF.

The chain joins TRBV11-2 to TRBJ2-5, with D uncertain. The CDR3 sequence is 11 residues long. The germline V gene encodes CDR1 SGHAT and CDR2 FQNNGV. Trimming left V 4 bases short and J 7 bases short, with 7 bases between. Here the CDR3 DNA reads TGTGCCAGCAGCTCCTCTGTGACCCAGTACTTC. Its translation: CASSSSVTQYF.

The chain is built from TRBV2 and TRBJ1-3; D is uncertain. The CDR3 is made up of 14 amino acids. Trimming took off 5 bases at V and 4 bases at J, with 12 bases between the two ends. Per the germline V gene, CDR1 is SNHLY and CDR2 is FYNNEI. CDR3: CASSPTVIGNTIYF. Written as DNA, the CDR3 is TGTGCCAGCAGTCCAACAGTAATCGGAAACACCATATATTTT.

The chain carries TRBV5-1 and TRBJ2-5; 10 bases are shared with TRBD2. The CDR3 is 15 amino acids. CDR1 and CDR2 from the germline V gene are SGHRS and YFSETQ. V shed 4 bases and J 2 bases; nucleotides not matched to a gene: 5. The CDR3 protein is CASSAGLAEQETQYF. CDR3 nucleotide sequence: TGCGCCAGCAGCGCAGGACTAGCGGAGCAAGAGACCCAGTACTTC.

V usage is TRBV6-5 and J usage is TRBJ1-5; no definite D call. The germline V and J ends were trimmed by 6 bases and 6 bases, with 9 bases remaining between them. CDR3 length: 12 amino acids. CDR1 is MNHEY, CDR2 SVGAGI, per germline. CDR3 loop: CASRDRSQPQHF. The CDR3 coding sequence is TGTGCCAGCAGGGATAGGAGTCAGCCCCAGCATTTT.

The V call is TRBV5-6, the J call TRBJ2-1, with 7 bases that match TRBD1. This CDR3 region has 15 residues. The junction had 4 bases not matched to a gene; V was cut back by 0 bases and J by 4 bases. The germline V gene encodes CDR1 SGHDT and CDR2 YYEEEE. The CDR3, as DNA: TGTGCCAGCAGCTTGGGCGACAGGGTGTACAATGAGCAGTTCTTC. It translates to CASSLGDRVYNEQFF.

This chain uses TRBV5-4 with TRBJ2-5, with 7 nucleotides matching TRBD1. The CDR3 contains 14 residues. Trimming removed 3 bases from V and 5 bases from J; junction bases left unmatched: 7. Germline lookup yields CDR1 SGHNT and CDR2 YYREEE (reference sequence). CDR3: CASSSKGAGETQYF. In DNA, the CDR3 is TGTGCCAGCAGCTCGAAGGGGGCCGGGGAGACCCAGTACTTC.